This T cell receptor beta chain came from a study of memory CD4+ T cells and cytomegalovirus serostatus. Study information: This sample comes from healthy Belgian adults, under 10 CMV seropositive, approximately 24 seronegative.

In its sample, this clone was seen once. Its target is not known. Broader study findings: Of about 150 reported CMV TCRbeta sequences, some 70 were found in memory CD4+ repertoires.

Germline CDR1 SGHTA, CDR2 FQGNSA. The CDR3 consists of 16 residues. The trim removed 2 bases at V and 8 bases at J, leaving 10 bases unmatched. This table comes from immunoSEQ multiplex PCR, and its TCRdb copy is limited to in-frame clones, with some not included. This sample has 25,000 to 35,000 clones, with approximately 72% found just once. The sort gate was single viable CD3+CD4+CD8-CD45RO+ cells for memory CD4+ T cells. Serum IgG to CMV pp150, pp28, p38 and p52 defined serostatus. V gene TRBV7-2 combines with J gene TRBJ2-3, with TRBD2 matching over 10 bases. Sequenced sample: memory CD4+ T cells from blood. The TCR originated in an adult in good health and CMV-seronegative. CDR3 residues: CASSLSVASGGGTQYF. Here the CDR3 DNA reads TGTGCCAGCAGCTTAAGTGTCGCTAGCGGGGGAGGTACGCAGTATTTT.